This T cell receptor beta chain was retrieved from a study of T cell responses to AZD1222 COVID-19 vaccine. General study results and limits: Females outnumbered males among donors, who were mostly white British; clonal diversity was possibly underestimated. Per reports, nearly half of all spike-specific TCRs target regions that are unmutated in variants. Regions 160-218 and 743-854 held dominance among vaccine-associated CD4 TCRs, which spanned spike.

Trimming removed 11 bases from V and 0 bases from J, with 13 bases in between. Germline CDR1 and CDR2: ENHRY and SYGVKD. The CDR3 is made up of 13 amino acids. The assay was immunoSEQ multiplex PCR, and TCRdb's table has in-frame clones only and misses some. Of about 56,000 clones detected, approximately 86% appear once; the ten largest clones hold 16%. A word on this clone: Its antigen is as yet unknown.

Sequenced here: peripheral blood, sampled on day 0 of AZD1222 vaccination. The receptor comes from an adult in good health. The chain couples TRBV10-3 to TRBJ1-1, with a weak D call TRBD1 (5 bases). CDR3 coding DNA: TGTGCCTTGAAGTGGGACCTGAACACTGAAGCTTTCTTT. Amino acid sequence: CALKWDLNTEAFF.